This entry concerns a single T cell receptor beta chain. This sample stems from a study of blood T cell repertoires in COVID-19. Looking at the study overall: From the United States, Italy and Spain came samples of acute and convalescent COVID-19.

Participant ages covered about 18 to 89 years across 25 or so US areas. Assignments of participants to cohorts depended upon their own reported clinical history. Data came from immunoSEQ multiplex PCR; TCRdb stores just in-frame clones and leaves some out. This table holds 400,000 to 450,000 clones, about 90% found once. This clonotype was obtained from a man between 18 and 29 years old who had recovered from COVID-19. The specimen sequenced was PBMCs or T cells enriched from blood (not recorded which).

For the CDR3, the DNA is TGTGCCAGCAGAACTGGGGAGGAGCAGTACTTC. It encodes CASRTGEEQYF. The chain employs TRBV2 and TRBJ2-7; D may be TRBD2 (5 bases). This CDR3 region has 11 residues. V shed 6 bases and J shed 7 bases, with 10 bases lying between them. CDR1 and CDR2 from the germline V gene are SNHLY and FYNNEI.